These 8 T cell receptor beta chains were all obtained from the same sample, sequenced in a study of PD-L1 blockade in urothelial cancer. Assay: immunoSEQ multiplex PCR; the TCRdb copy retains only in-frame clones and omits some. This repertoire shows about 50,000 clones, 87% found once; its top ten account for 7.5% to 8.5%. The sample was PBMCs, taken around atezolizumab (anti-PD-L1) treatment. These receptors originate from a man between 60 and 75 years old with urothelial cancer.

V gene TRBV6-1 combines with J gene TRBJ1-1; D uncertain. The CDR3 has 13 amino acids. Germline assignment: CDR1 MNHNS and CDR2 SASEGT. V was pared by 4 bases and J by 0 bases, with 6 bases between. CDR3 sequence: CASSGRVNTEAFF. The CDR3 nucleotides are TGTGCCAGCAGTGGGAGGGTGAACACTGAAGCTTTCTTT.

This clone was seen repeatedly, ten times or more. The gene calls are TRBV12-5 and TRBJ1-2; TRBD1 matches 7 bases. J lost 13 bases, V lost 6 bases, and 8 bases had no gene match. Germline V CDR1 and CDR2: LGHNT, FRNRAP. This CDR3 contains 11 residues. In DNA form, the CDR3 reads TGTGCTAGTGGCCAGGACAGGCCGCTCACCTTC. The encoded protein is CASGQDRPLTF.

The chain links TRBV7-9 to TRBJ1-4, with D possibly being TRBD1 (6 bases). Trimming cost V 6 bases and J 0 bases, with 11 bases left between them. The CDR3 sequence is 15 residues long. The V gene's germline CDR1 is SEHNR and CDR2 FQNEAQ (reference sequence). CDR3 bases: TGTGCCAGCAGTGGGGGGGCCACAACTAATGAAAAACTGTTTTTT. Translating it yields CASSGGATTNEKLFF.

This clone was detected only once. The V gene is TRBV2, the J gene TRBJ1-5; the D is unclear. CDR3 length equals 15 residues. The germline V gene encodes CDR1 SNHLY and CDR2 FYNNEI. V lost 4 bases and J lost 1, with 11 bases in between. This chain's CDR3 is CASSVLWQSNQPQHF. The CDR3 nucleotides read TGTGCCAGCAGTGTATTGTGGCAGAGCAATCAGCCCCAGCATTTT.

V and J are TRBV19 and TRBJ2-3, with D perhaps matching TRBD1 (6 bases). V gave up 3 bases and J gave up 1 base, with 8 bases separating them. CDR1 and CDR2 (germline): LNHDA, SQIVND (reference sequence). The CDR3 runs 14 residues. The CDR3 sequence is CASSIYRGTDTQYF. The CDR3 coding sequence is TGTGCCAGTAGTATCTACAGGGGCACAGATACGCAGTATTTT.

The V gene is TRBV7-8, the J gene TRBJ2-3; 8 nucleotides line up with TRBD2. V shed 1 base, J shed 5 bases, and the junction held 8 bases outside the gene matches. The CDR3 consists of 16 residues. Germline V lookup: CDR1 SGHVS, CDR2 FQNEAQ. This CDR3 is CASSLGGSGAQDTQYF. CDR3 bases: TGTGCCAGCAGCTTAGGGGGTAGCGGGGCTCAAGATACGCAGTATTTT. Complete variable domain (other parts from reference TRBV7-8 and TRBJ2-3): GAGVSQSPRYKVAKRGQDVALRCDPISGHVSLFWYQQALGQGPEFLTYFQNEAQLDKSGLPSDRFFAERPEGSVSTLKIQRTQQEDSAVYLCASSLGGSGAQDTQYFGPGTRLTVL.

This clone was counted once. The V and J genes are TRBV19 and TRBJ1-2, with D perhaps matching TRBD1 (5 bases). CDR1 is LNHDA and CDR2 is SQIVND in the germline V gene (reference sequence). The CDR3 loop spans 15 amino acids. V was clipped by 6 bases and J by 4 bases, with 18 bases between them. CDR3 amino acids: CASRLSRATIYGYTF. The CDR3, as DNA: TGTGCCAGTAGGCTCTCCAGGGCCACAATCTATGGCTACACCTTC.

The rearrangement uses TRBV5-1 and TRBJ1-1; 8 bases fit TRBD1. Germline V gene sequence: CDR1 SGHRS, CDR2 YFSETQ. The CDR3 loop spans 15 amino acids. Losses at the gene ends were 4 bases for V and 5 bases for J; bases not matched to a gene: 10. DNA of the CDR3: TGCGCCAGCAGCGCCGGACAGGGTCTGGGGACTGAAGCTTTCTTT. The encoded protein is CASSAGQGLGTEAFF.